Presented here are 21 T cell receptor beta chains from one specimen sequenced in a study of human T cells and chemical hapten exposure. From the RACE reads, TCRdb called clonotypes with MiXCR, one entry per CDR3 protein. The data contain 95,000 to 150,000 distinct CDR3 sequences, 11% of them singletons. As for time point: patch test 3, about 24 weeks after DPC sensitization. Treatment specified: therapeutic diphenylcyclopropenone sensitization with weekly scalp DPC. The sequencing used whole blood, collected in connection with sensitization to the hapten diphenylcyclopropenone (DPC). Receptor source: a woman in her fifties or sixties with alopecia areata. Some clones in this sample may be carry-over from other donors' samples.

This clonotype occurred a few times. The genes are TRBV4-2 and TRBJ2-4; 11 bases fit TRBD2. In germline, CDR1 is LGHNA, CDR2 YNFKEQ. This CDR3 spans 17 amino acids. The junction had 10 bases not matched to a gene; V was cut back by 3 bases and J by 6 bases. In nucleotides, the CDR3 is TGTGCCAGCAGCCAGGGTGGACTAGCGGGCGTCTTAAACATTCAGTACTTC. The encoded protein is CASSQGGLAGVLNIQYF.

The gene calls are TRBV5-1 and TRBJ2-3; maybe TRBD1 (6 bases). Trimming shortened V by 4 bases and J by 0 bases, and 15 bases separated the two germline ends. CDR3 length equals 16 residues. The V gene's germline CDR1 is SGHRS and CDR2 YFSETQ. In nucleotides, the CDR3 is TGCGCCAGCAGCGGAGGATTAGGGGGAAGCACAGATACGCAGTATTTT. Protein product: CASSGGLGGSTDTQYF.

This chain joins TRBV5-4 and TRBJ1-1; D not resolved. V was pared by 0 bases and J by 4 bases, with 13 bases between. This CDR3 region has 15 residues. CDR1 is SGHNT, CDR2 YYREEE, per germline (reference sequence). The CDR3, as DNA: TGTGCCAGCAGCTTGGTCAGCAGTTTTTCCACTGAAGCTTTCTTT. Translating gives CASSLVSSFSTEAFF.

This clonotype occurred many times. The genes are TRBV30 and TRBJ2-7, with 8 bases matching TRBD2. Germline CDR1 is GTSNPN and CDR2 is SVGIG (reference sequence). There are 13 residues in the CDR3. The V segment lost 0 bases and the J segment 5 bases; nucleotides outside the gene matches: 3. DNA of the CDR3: TGTGCCTGGAGTGTAGCGGGGGCCCACGAGCAGTACTTC. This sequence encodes CAWSVAGAHEQYF.

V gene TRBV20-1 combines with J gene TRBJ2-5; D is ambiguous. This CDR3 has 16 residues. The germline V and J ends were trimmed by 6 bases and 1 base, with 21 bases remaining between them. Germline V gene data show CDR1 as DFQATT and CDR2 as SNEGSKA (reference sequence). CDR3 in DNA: TGCAGTGCCCGGAACGATAAGACACCGAGCCAAGAGACCCAGTACTTC. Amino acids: CSARNDKTPSQETQYF.

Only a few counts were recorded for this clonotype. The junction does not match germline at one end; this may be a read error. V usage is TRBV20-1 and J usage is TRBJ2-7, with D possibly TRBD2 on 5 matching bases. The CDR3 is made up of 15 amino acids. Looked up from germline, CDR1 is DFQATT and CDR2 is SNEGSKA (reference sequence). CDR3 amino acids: CSAGEGRWLRGEQYF. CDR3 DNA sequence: TGCAGTGCTGGAGAGGGTCGTTGGCTACGAGGCGAGCAGTACTTC.

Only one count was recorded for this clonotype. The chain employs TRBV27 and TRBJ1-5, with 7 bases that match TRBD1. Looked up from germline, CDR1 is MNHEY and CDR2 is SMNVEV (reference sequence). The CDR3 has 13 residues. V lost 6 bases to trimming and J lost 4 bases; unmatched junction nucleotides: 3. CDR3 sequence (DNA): TGTGCCAGCAGAGACAGGGAAAATCAGCCCCAGCATTTT. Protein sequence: CASRDRENQPQHF.

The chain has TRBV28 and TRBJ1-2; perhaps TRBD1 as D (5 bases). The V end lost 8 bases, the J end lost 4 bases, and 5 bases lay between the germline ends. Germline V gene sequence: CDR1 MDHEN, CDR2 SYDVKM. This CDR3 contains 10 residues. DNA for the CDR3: TGTGCCAGCGGGGGCTATGGCTACACCTTC. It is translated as CASGGYGYTF.

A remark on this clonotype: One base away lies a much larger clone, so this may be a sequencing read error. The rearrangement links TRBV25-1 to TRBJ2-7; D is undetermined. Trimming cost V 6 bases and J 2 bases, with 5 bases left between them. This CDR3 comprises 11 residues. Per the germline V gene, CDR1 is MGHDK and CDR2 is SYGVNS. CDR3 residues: CASRSAYEQYF. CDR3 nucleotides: TGTGCCAGCAGATCGGCCTACGAGCAGTACTTC.

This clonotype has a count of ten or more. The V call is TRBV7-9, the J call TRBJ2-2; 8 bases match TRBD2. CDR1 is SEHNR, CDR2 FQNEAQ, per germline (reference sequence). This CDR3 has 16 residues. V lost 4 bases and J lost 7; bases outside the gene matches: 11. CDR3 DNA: TGTGCCAGCAGCTCCGGCGGGGGGCTCGACCACGGGGAGCTGTTTTTT. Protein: CASSSGGGLDHGELFF.

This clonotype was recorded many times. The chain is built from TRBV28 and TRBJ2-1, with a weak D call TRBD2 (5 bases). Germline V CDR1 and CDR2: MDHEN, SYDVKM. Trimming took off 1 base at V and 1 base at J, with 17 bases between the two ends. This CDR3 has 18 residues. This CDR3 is CASSLLEAATYSYNEQFF. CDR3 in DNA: TGTGCCAGCAGTTTATTGGAGGCCGCTACTTATTCCTACAATGAGCAGTTCTTC.

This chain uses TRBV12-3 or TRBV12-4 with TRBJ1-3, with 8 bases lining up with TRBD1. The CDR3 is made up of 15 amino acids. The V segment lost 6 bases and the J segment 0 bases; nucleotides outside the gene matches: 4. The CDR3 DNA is TGTGCCAGCAGAGATACAGGGGGCTCTGGAAACACCATATATTTT. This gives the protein CASRDTGGSGNTIYF.

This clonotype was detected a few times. DNA for the CDR3: TGTGCCAGCAGCTTAGCGTTCGCAGCTGGCTACACCTTC. Its protein is CASSLAFAAGYTF. V usage is TRBV7-2 and J usage is TRBJ1-2; D is unclear. Trimming left V 0 bases short and J 7 bases short, with 9 bases between. The germline V gene has CDR1 SGHTA and CDR2 FQGNSA. The CDR3 totals 13 residues.

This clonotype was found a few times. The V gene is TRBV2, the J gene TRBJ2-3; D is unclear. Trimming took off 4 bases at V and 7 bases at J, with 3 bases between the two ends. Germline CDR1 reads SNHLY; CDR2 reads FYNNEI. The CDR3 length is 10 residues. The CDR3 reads CASSGHTQYF. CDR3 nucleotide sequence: TGTGCCAGCAGTGGCCATACGCAGTATTTT.

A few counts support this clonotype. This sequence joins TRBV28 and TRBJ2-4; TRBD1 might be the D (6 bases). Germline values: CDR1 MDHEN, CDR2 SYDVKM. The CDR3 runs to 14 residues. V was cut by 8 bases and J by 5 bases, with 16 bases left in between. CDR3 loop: CASRGTAGENIQYF. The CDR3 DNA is TGTGCCAGCCGGGGAACGGCAGGGGAAAACATTCAGTACTTC.

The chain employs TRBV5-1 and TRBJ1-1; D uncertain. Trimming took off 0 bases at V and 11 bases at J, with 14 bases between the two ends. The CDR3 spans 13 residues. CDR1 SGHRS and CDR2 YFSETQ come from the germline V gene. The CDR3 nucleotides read TGCGCCAGCAGCTTGGCTTCCCGTGAGGTGGCTTTCTTT. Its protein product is CASSLASREVAFF.

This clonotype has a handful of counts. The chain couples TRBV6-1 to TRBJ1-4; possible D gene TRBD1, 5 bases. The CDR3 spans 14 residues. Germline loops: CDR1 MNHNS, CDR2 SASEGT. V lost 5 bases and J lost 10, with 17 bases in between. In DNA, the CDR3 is TGTGCCAGCAGTCTACAGGTTGGGATCGGAAAACTGTTTTTT. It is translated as CASSLQVGIGKLFF.

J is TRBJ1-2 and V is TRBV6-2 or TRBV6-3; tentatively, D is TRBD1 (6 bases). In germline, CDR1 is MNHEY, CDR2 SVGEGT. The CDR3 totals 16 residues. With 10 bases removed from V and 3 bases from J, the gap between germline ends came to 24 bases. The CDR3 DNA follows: TGTGCCATCGGCAACGCGGCAGGGGCTGCCTACTATGGCTACACCTTC. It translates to CAIGNAAGAAYYGYTF.

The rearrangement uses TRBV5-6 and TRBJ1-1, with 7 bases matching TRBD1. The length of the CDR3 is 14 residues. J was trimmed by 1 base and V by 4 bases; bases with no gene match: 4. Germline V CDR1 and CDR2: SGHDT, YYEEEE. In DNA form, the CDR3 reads TGTGCCAGCAGCCCACGGGACAGGAACACTGAAGCTTTCTTT. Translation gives CASSPRDRNTEAFF.

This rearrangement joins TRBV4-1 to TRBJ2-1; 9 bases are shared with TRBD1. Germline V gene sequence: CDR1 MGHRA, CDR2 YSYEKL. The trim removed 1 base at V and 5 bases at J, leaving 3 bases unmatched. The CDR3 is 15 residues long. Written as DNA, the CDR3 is TGCGCCAGCAGCCAAGGGGACAGGGTCCACAATGAGCAGTTCTTC. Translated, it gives CASSQGDRVHNEQFF.

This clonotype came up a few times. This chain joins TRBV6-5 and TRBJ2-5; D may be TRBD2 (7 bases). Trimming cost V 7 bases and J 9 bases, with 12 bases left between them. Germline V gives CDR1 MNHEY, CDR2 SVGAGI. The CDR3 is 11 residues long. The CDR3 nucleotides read TGTGCCAGCAAAGGGGGAGGGGCCCAGTACTTC. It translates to CASKGGGAQYF.